Listed here are 29 T cell receptor beta chains from one sample, sequenced in a study of human T cells and chemical hapten exposure. TCRdb reanalysed the RACE reads using MiXCR and keeps one entry per CDR3 protein. The data contain 330,000 or so distinct CDR3 sequences, 6% to 7% of them seen just once; the ten biggest clones take up roughly 5.4%. Documented time point: patch test 2, 6 weeks after DPC sensitization. Treatment defined: therapeutic diphenylcyclopropenone sensitization with weekly scalp DPC. The specimen was whole blood, collected in connection with sensitization to the hapten diphenylcyclopropenone (DPC). These receptors were collected from a woman aged 18 to 35 with alopecia areata. Some clones in this sample may be carry-over from other donors' samples.

This chain joins TRBV12-3 or TRBV12-4 and TRBJ2-3; D is ambiguous. The CDR3 has 15 amino acids. Trimming left V 6 bases short and J 4 bases short, with 17 bases between. The CDR3 is CASSEDSRSPDTQYF. The CDR3 DNA sequence: TGTGCCAGCAGCGAAGACTCTCGATCCCCAGATACGCAGTATTTT.

Many counts were recorded for this clonotype. The chain employs TRBV27 and TRBJ1-1; D unclear. Germline-derived CDR1 and CDR2 are MNHEY and SMNVEV (reference sequence). This CDR3 spans 15 amino acids. The V gene lost 5 bases and the J gene lost 0 bases, with 13 bases spanning the gap. The CDR3 sequence is CASSGTGSMNTEAFF. For the CDR3, the DNA is TGTGCCAGCAGTGGTACGGGGTCGATGAACACTGAAGCTTTCTTT.

This clonotype was recorded a few times. The chain carries TRBV6-5 and TRBJ2-7, with 12 bases aligning to TRBD2. Germline CDR1 MNHEY, CDR2 SVGAGI. V lost 6 bases to trimming and J lost 1 base; unmatched junction nucleotides: 4. The CDR3 contains 15 residues. The CDR3: CASRTSGGTSYEQYF. The CDR3 DNA reads as TGTGCCAGCAGAACTAGCGGGGGGACTTCCTACGAGCAGTACTTC.

This chain connects TRBV12-5 to TRBJ2-5; D may match TRBD1 or TRBD2 (6 bases each). V lost 6 bases to trimming and J lost 1 base, with 12 bases between them. The CDR3 sequence is 14 residues long. Germline V gives CDR1 LGHNT, CDR2 FRNRAP. The CDR3: CASGRGTLQETQYF. DNA of the CDR3: TGTGCTAGTGGCCGCGGGACACTCCAAGAGACCCAGTACTTC.

This clonotype was found many times. The chain uses TRBV28 and TRBJ1-2, with unresolved D. The CDR3 is made up of 11 amino acids. Trimming cost V 5 bases and J 5 bases, with 6 bases left between them. The germline gives CDR1 MDHEN, CDR2 SYDVKM. Here the CDR3 reads CASSAQYGYTF. The CDR3 DNA reads as TGTGCCAGCAGTGCCCAGTATGGCTACACCTTC.

Many counts were recorded for this clonotype. The chain links TRBV14 to TRBJ1-6; D remains ambiguous. V was trimmed by 1 base and J by 11 bases, leaving 6 bases between them. The CDR3 consists of 12 residues. Germline V gives CDR1 SGHDN, CDR2 FVKESK. CDR3 residues: CASSQGYPPLHF. CDR3 coding DNA: TGTGCCAGCAGCCAAGGGTACCCACCCCTCCACTTT.

The chain couples TRBV5-5 to TRBJ2-3, with unresolved D. V was trimmed by 4 bases and J by 2 bases, leaving 5 bases between them. The germline CDR1 and CDR2 sequences are SGHKS and YYEKEE (reference sequence). The length of the CDR3 is 12 residues. Here the CDR3 DNA reads TGTGCCAGCAGCACAGCCACAGATACGCAGTATTTT. Translated, it gives CASSTATDTQYF. Variable domain in full (rest from reference TRBV5-5 and TRBJ2-3): DAGVTQSPTHLIKTRGQQVTLRCSPISGHKSVSWYQQVLGQGPQFIFQYYEKEERGRGNFPDRFSARQFPNYSSELNVNALLLGDSALYLCASSTATDTQYFGPGTRLTVL.

This clonotype was observed a few times. This chain links TRBV9 with TRBJ2-3; the match to TRBD1 covers 7 bases. V was pared by 0 bases and J by 7 bases, with 11 bases of the junction left unmatched. The CDR3 length is 16 residues. Per germline, CDR1 SGDLS and CDR2 YYNGEE. This CDR3 is CASSVGLTGATNTQYF. Written as DNA, the CDR3 is TGTGCCAGCAGCGTAGGTCTAACAGGGGCCACGAATACGCAGTATTTT.

This clonotype appeared many times. The V gene is TRBV7-8, the J gene TRBJ1-2; D is unclear. V was pared by 5 bases and J by 6 bases, with 19 bases between. Germline V CDR1 and CDR2: SGHVS, FQNEAQ. The CDR3 has 15 residues. CDR3 bases: TGTGCCAGCAGCCCTACCTGGGGTACTATGGATGGCTACACCTTC. It translates to CASSPTWGTMDGYTF.

This clonotype has a handful of counts. V usage is TRBV6-6 and J usage is TRBJ1-2; D unresolved. This CDR3 region has 13 residues. Trimming shortened V by 6 bases and J by 0 bases, and 8 bases separated the two germline ends. Germline V gene lookup returns CDR1 MNHNY and CDR2 SVGAGI (reference sequence). The CDR3 loop is CASREGANYGYTF. Here the CDR3 DNA reads TGTGCCAGCAGAGAGGGAGCTAACTATGGCTACACCTTC.

This chain connects TRBV28 to TRBJ2-7, with 10 bases fitting TRBD1. Germline-derived CDR1 and CDR2 are MDHEN and SYDVKM. CDR3 size: 15 residues. Unmatched junction bases numbered 7, after V lost 5 bases and J lost 3 bases. CDR3: CASSRTGGGLYEQYF. CDR3 DNA: TGTGCCAGCAGTCGGACAGGGGGAGGACTCTACGAGCAGTACTTC.

This clonotype was counted a few times. V and J are TRBV2 and TRBJ2-7, with unresolved D. V was cut by 0 bases and J by 6 bases, with 15 bases left in between. The length of the CDR3 is 15 residues. CDR1 and CDR2 (germline): SNHLY, FYNNEI. The CDR3 loop is CASSEAGEWVSEQYF. The CDR3 nucleotides are TGTGCCAGCAGTGAAGCGGGCGAATGGGTATCCGAGCAGTACTTC.

The CDR3 DNA follows: TGCAGTGCTAAGGAGGGGTCCGGGGCCAACGTCCTGACTTTC. Its translation: CSAKEGSGANVLTF. V usage is TRBV20-1 and J usage is TRBJ2-6; D possibly corresponds to TRBD2 (6 bases). The CDR3 is 14 residues long. With 4 bases removed from V and 4 bases from J, the gap between germline ends came to 11 bases. CDR1 is DFQATT, CDR2 SNEGSKA, per germline (reference sequence).

This clonotype was picked up a small number of times. The CDR3 protein is CASSQERQSYGYTF. DNA of the CDR3: TGTGCCAGCAGCCAGGAACGACAGAGCTATGGCTACACCTTC. This sequence joins TRBV4-2 and TRBJ1-2, with a tentative D call TRBD1 (5 bases). The CDR3 is 14 amino acids. CDR1 is LGHNA and CDR2 is YNFKEQ in the germline V gene. The V end lost 3 bases, the J end lost 4 bases, and 12 bases lay between the germline ends.

This clonotype was detected many times. This rearrangement joins TRBV12-3 or TRBV12-4 to TRBJ1-2; TRBD1 is a possible D gene (6 bases). V shed 3 bases and J shed 5 bases, with 19 bases lying between them. The length of the CDR3 is 16 residues. The CDR3 here is CASSFEPGTSVYGYTF. In DNA, the CDR3 is TGTGCCAGCAGTTTTGAGCCCGGGACATCGGTATATGGCTACACCTTC.

The sample holds a few counts of this clonotype. The V call is TRBV7-3, the J call TRBJ2-2; the D is unclear. The CDR3 loop spans 13 amino acids. Per the germline V gene, CDR1 is SGHTA and CDR2 is FQGTGA. The V end was cut by 4 bases, the J end by 3 bases, with 6 bases between. For the CDR3, the DNA is TGTGCCAGCAGCTCCTTAGACACCGGGGAGCTGTTTTTT. Translated: CASSSLDTGELFF.

The chain has TRBV20-1 and TRBJ2-3; 9 bases map to TRBD2. The CDR3 totals 16 residues. V shed 3 bases and J 3 bases; nucleotides not matched to a gene: 10. The germline CDR1 and CDR2 sequences are DFQATT and SNEGSKA (reference sequence). The CDR3 nucleotides read TGCAGTGCTAGCAAGACAGCGGGGGGCGATACAGATACGCAGTATTTT. It encodes CSASKTAGGDTDTQYF.

This chain connects TRBV10-3 to TRBJ2-1, with D perhaps matching TRBD2 (5 bases). Germline V CDR1 and CDR2: ENHRY, SYGVKD. V shed 2 bases and J shed 4 bases, with 12 bases lying between them. This CDR3 is built from 15 residues. CDR3 bases: TGTGCCATCAGTGAGCGGCGGGCCCAGTACAATGAGCAGTTCTTC. It is translated as CAISERRAQYNEQFF.

This clonotype was detected only a few times. CDR3 sequence reads: CASSMAGETGELFF. CDR3 coding DNA: TGTGCCAGCAGCATGGCAGGGGAAACCGGGGAGCTGTTTTTT. The chain employs TRBV2 and TRBJ2-2; the D gene is possibly TRBD1 (6 bases). This CDR3 has 14 residues. Germline V CDR1 and CDR2: SNHLY, FYNNEI. V shed 6 bases and J shed 5 bases, with 13 bases lying between them.

In its sample, this clonotype was seen many times. This chain connects TRBV10-3 to TRBJ1-4, with TRBD1 matching 7 bases. The CDR3 is 15 residues long. Germline-derived CDR1 and CDR2 are ENHRY and SYGVKD. V was clipped by 10 bases and J by 2 bases; unmatched bases: 10. CDR3 region: CATLKPTGTNEKLFF. As DNA, the CDR3 is TGTGCCACGTTAAAACCGACAGGGACTAATGAAAAACTGTTTTTT.

There are many counts of this clonotype. In nucleotides, the CDR3 is TGCAGTGCCGCGGTAGAGGGACAGTATAATTCACCCCTCCACTTT. It encodes CSAAVEGQYNSPLHF. This chain connects TRBV20-1 to TRBJ1-6, with TRBD1 identical over 7 bases. The CDR3 has 15 amino acids. Germline CDR1 DFQATT, CDR2 SNEGSKA (reference sequence). Unmatched junction bases numbered 9, after V lost 6 bases and J lost 4 bases.

This sequence joins TRBV4-1 and TRBJ2-3; a weak D match, TRBD2 (5 bases). The CDR3 spans 14 residues. The germline CDR1 and CDR2 sequences are MGHRA and YSYEKL. Trimming left V 0 bases short and J 6 bases short, with 10 bases between. The CDR3 here is CASSQERAADTQYF. CDR3 in DNA: TGCGCCAGCAGCCAAGAAAGAGCGGCGGATACGCAGTATTTT.

Ten or more counts support this clonotype. The chain carries TRBV6-5 and TRBJ1-1; D gene uncertain. CDR3 size: 15 residues. V was trimmed by 0 bases and J by 11 bases, leaving 19 bases between them. CDR1 and CDR2 from the germline V gene are MNHEY and SVGAGI. CDR3 protein: CASSYSIKAVARAFF. CDR3 nucleotides: TGTGCCAGCAGTTACTCGATCAAAGCCGTCGCAAGGGCTTTCTTT.

The rearrangement joins TRBV7-9 to TRBJ2-1; 12 positions agree with TRBD1. CDR1 and CDR2 from the germline V gene are SEHNR and FQNEAQ (reference sequence). V trimming: 2 bases; J trimming: 6 bases; junction bases outside the gene matches: 2. The CDR3 has 15 amino acids. For the CDR3, the DNA is TGTGCCAGCAGCTTATGGGACAGGGGGCCCAATGAGCAGTTCTTC. Its translation is CASSLWDRGPNEQFF.

In its sample, this clonotype was seen many times. The chain joins TRBV12-3 or TRBV12-4 to TRBJ1-4, with 8 bases aligning to TRBD1. With V trimmed by 3 bases and J by 8 bases, 14 bases remained unmatched. The CDR3 has 17 amino acids. The CDR3: CASSLSLGQGAEEKLFF. DNA for the CDR3: TGTGCCAGCAGTTTGAGCTTGGGGCAGGGGGCGGAGGAAAAACTGTTTTTT.

The CDR3 DNA reads as TGTGCCAGCAGTGAAACCACTGGGGCCAACGTCCTGACTTTC. Its translation: CASSETTGANVLTF. The rearrangement links TRBV2 to TRBJ2-6; D remains unclear. Germline CDR1 and CDR2: SNHLY and FYNNEI. Trimming removed 2 bases at V and 2 bases at J, with 4 bases between. The CDR3 consists of 14 residues.

The chain joins TRBV20-1 to TRBJ1-1; TRBD1 aligns across 8 bases. The germline V gene has CDR1 DFQATT and CDR2 SNEGSKA (reference sequence). CDR3 length: 15 residues. V was pared by 6 bases and J by 3 bases, with 12 bases of the junction left unmatched. The CDR3 protein is CSARTGSNPDTEAFF. CDR3 nucleotides: TGCAGTGCCCGGACAGGGTCGAACCCGGACACTGAAGCTTTCTTT.

This clonotype was seen repeatedly, ten times or more. CDR3 bases: TGCGCCAGCAGCCAAGATAACTCGGCAGGGGCCAACGTCCTGACTTTC. Protein product: CASSQDNSAGANVLTF. This chain uses TRBV4-3 with TRBJ2-6, with no clear D. Trimming cost V 0 bases and J 4 bases, with 10 bases left between them. The CDR3 is made up of 16 amino acids. Per the germline V gene, CDR1 is LGHNA and CDR2 is YSLEER.

There are a few counts of this clonotype. The chain uses TRBV4-1 and TRBJ1-5; no firm D call. The CDR3 runs 16 residues. Germline CDR1 and CDR2: MGHRA and YSYEKL. V lost 2 bases and J lost 0, with 11 bases in between. The CDR3, as DNA: TGCGCCAGCAGCCAAACCCCACAATATAGCAATCAGCCCCAGCATTTT. Amino acids: CASSQTPQYSNQPQHF.